Below, 17 T cell receptor beta chains from the same sample are listed, as sequenced in a study of shared clonotypes between healthy human individuals. This table comes from immunoSEQ multiplex PCR, and its TCRdb copy is limited to in-frame clones, with some not included. Among hundreds of thousands of clones, around 95% were seen once, and the ten largest hold about 0.11%. Naivety among CD8 cells was defined by CD45RO negativity and positive CCR7 selection, thereby excluding terminally differentiated effector memory CD45RA+ cells. Sequencing input: naive CD8+ T cells sorted from blood. These receptor sequences come from a woman in her 30s in good health.

The chain employs TRBV29-1 and TRBJ2-5; D is possibly TRBD1 or TRBD2 (7 bases each). The closer fit of TRBJ2-7 to the DNA end suggests the J call may be wrong. There are 12 residues in the CDR3. CDR1 and CDR2 from the germline V gene are SQVTM and ANQGSEA. CDR3 residues: CSVGRGGYEQYF. DNA for the CDR3: TGCAGCGTTGGCAGGGGGGGTTACGAGCAGTACTTC.

The V call is TRBV9, the J call TRBJ2-5, with 7 bases fitting TRBD2. Germline values: CDR1 SGDLS, CDR2 YYNGEE. V trimming: 4 bases; J trimming: 4 bases; junction bases outside the gene matches: 7. The CDR3 has 14 residues. CDR3 residues: CASSTGTIPETQYF. The CDR3 nucleotides are TGTGCCAGCAGCACTGGGACTATCCCAGAGACCCAGTACTTC. Full variable domain (remainder filled in from reference TRBV9 and TRBJ2-5): DSGVTQTPKHLITATGQRVTLRCSPRSGDLSVYWYQQSLDQGLQFLIQYYNGEERAKGNILERFSAQQFPDLHSELNLSSLELGDSALYFCASSTGTIPETQYFGPGTRLLVL.

This clone was recorded once. This chain joins TRBV27 and TRBJ2-7, with 9 bases lining up with TRBD1. The CDR3 loop spans 16 amino acids. Germline V gene lookup returns CDR1 MNHEY and CDR2 SMNVEV (reference sequence). Trimming at V came to 6 bases and at J to 1 base, leaving 10 bases not matched to a gene. CDR3 DNA sequence: TGTGCCAGCAGCCTGGGACAGGGAACTTATTCCTACGAGCAGTACTTC. Its translation is CASSLGQGTYSYEQYF.

The chain carries TRBV28 and TRBJ2-7, with 9 bases fitting TRBD1. J was trimmed by 3 bases and V by 10 bases; bases with no gene match: 10. CDR1 and CDR2 (germline): MDHEN, SYDVKM. This CDR3 has 14 amino acids. CDR3 DNA: TGTGCCACCGAACCGGGACAGGGTTTCTACGAGCAGTACTTC. Its protein product is CATEPGQGFYEQYF. The complete variable domain, with remaining parts taken from reference TRBV28 and TRBJ2-7, reads DVKVTQSSRYLVKRTGEKVFLECVQDMDHENMFWYRQDPGLGLRLIYFSYDVKMKEKGDIPEGYSVSREKKERFSLILESASTNQTSMYLCATEPGQGFYEQYFGPGTRLTVT.

This CDR3 is CASSFASGGVQMETQYF. The CDR3 DNA reads as TGTGCCAGCAGTTTTGCCTCGGGGGGGGTTCAAATGGAGACCCAGTACTTC. The chain combines TRBV27 with TRBJ2-5, with 8 bases fitting TRBD2. J lost 5 bases, V lost 3 bases, and 14 bases had no gene match. The CDR3 spans 17 residues. The germline gives CDR1 MNHEY, CDR2 SMNVEV (reference sequence).

The chain employs TRBV27 and TRBJ2-1; D unresolved. Trimming took 6 bases from V and 8 from J, leaving 8 bases between them. Germline CDR1 and CDR2: MNHEY and SMNVEV (reference sequence). CDR3 length equals 11 residues. CDR3 region: CASSLGYEQFF. DNA of the CDR3: TGTGCCAGCAGCCTAGGCTATGAGCAGTTCTTC.

This chain joins TRBV4-2 and TRBJ2-2, with D tentatively TRBD2 (5 bases). CDR3 length equals 16 residues. V was trimmed by 5 bases and J by 8 bases, leaving 21 bases between them. Germline V CDR1 and CDR2: LGHNA, YNFKEQ. In nucleotides, the CDR3 is TGTGCCAGCAGCTTACGACCACTAGGCCCGGGAGGGGAGCTGTTTTTT. This gives the protein CASSLRPLGPGGELFF.

The CDR3 sequence: CASSLATSVGETQYF. CDR3 sequence (DNA): TGTGCCAGCAGCTTGGCGACTAGCGTAGGAGAGACCCAGTACTTC. The chain has TRBV5-4 and TRBJ2-5, with 8 nucleotides matching TRBD2. CDR1 SGHNT and CDR2 YYREEE come from the germline V gene (reference sequence). This CDR3 has 15 amino acids. J lost 4 bases, V lost 0 bases, and 5 bases had no gene match.

The genes are TRBV2 and TRBJ1-1; D is unresolved. The CDR3 spans 13 residues. V was trimmed by 7 bases and J by 0 bases, leaving 9 bases between them. Germline V gene lookup returns CDR1 SNHLY and CDR2 FYNNEI. In DNA form, the CDR3 reads TGTGCCAGCAAGGGCGGAATGAACACTGAAGCTTTCTTT. Residues: CASKGGMNTEAFF.

The CDR3 region is CASSQESLSSSSANVLTF. For the CDR3, the DNA is TGTGCCAGCAGCCAAGAGTCGTTGTCGTCCAGCTCCGCCAACGTCCTGACTTTC. The chain couples TRBV4-2 to TRBJ2-6; no firm D call. V was cut by 0 bases and J by 7 bases, with 19 bases left in between. Germline V gene lookup returns CDR1 LGHNA and CDR2 YNFKEQ. CDR3 length: 18 amino acids.

The chain carries TRBV5-1 and TRBJ2-7, with a weak D call TRBD1 (5 bases). The CDR3 loop spans 12 amino acids. Looked up from germline, CDR1 is SGHRS and CDR2 is YFSETQ. V lost 1 base to trimming and J lost 6 bases, with 8 bases between them. CDR3 residues: CASSLIQGEQYF. The DNA of the CDR3 is TGCGCCAGCAGCTTGATCCAGGGCGAGCAGTACTTC.

The chain has TRBV5-1 and TRBJ1-1; D remains ambiguous. This CDR3 is 14 amino acids long. The ends were cut back, 0 bases at V and 0 bases at J, with 6 bases in the middle. The germline CDR1 and CDR2 sequences are SGHRS and YFSETQ. The CDR3, as DNA: TGCGCCAGCAGCTTGGTCTCCGTGAACACTGAAGCTTTCTTT. Translation gives CASSLVSVNTEAFF.

V is TRBV13 and J is TRBJ2-7; D may be TRBD2 (5 bases). CDR1 is PRHDT and CDR2 is FYEKMQ in the germline V gene (reference sequence). The V end lost 0 bases, the J end lost 5 bases, and 8 bases lay between the germline ends. The CDR3 has 13 amino acids. The CDR3 spells CASSLGHGDEQYF. CDR3 in DNA: TGTGCCAGCAGCTTAGGCCACGGGGACGAGCAGTACTTC.

Concerning this clone: Other DNA variants within this sample encode the same CDR3. The V and J genes are TRBV5-6 and TRBJ1-2; D is possibly TRBD1 (6 bases). With 2 bases removed from V and 0 bases from J, the gap between germline ends came to 8 bases. This CDR3 is built from 14 residues. Germline values: CDR1 SGHDT, CDR2 YYEEEE. CDR3 region: CASSFQGSNYGYTF. In DNA, the CDR3 is TGTGCCAGCAGCTTCCAGGGGTCTAACTATGGCTACACCTTC. Full variable domain (remainder filled in from reference TRBV5-6 and TRBJ1-2): DAGVTQSPTHLIKTRGQQVTLRCSPKSGHDTVSWYQQALGQGPQFIFQYYEEEERQRGNFPDRFSGHQFPNYSSELNVNALLLGDSALYLCASSFQGSNYGYTFGSGTRLTVV.

The rearrangement links TRBV5-6 to TRBJ2-7; D possibly matches TRBD1 or TRBD2 (6 bases each). The CDR3 has 13 residues. Germline CDR1 and CDR2: SGHDT and YYEEEE. V was shortened by 4 bases and J by 3 bases, with 11 bases between the two germline ends. CDR3 amino acids: CASSPGASYEQYF. The CDR3 DNA reads TGTGCCAGCAGCCCGGGGGCGAGCTACGAGCAGTACTTC.

This clone was picked up a small number of times. The chain employs TRBV19 and TRBJ2-7, with D possibly matching TRBD2 (5 bases). Deletions cut 4 bases from V and 7 bases from J, with 11 bases between. The CDR3 has 12 amino acids. Germline CDR1 and CDR2: LNHDA and SQIVND (reference sequence). The CDR3 DNA reads as TGTGCCAGTAGTACCCTTCGAGGGGAGCAGTACTTC. Protein product: CASSTLRGEQYF.

This chain joins TRBV7-2 and TRBJ2-2, with D perhaps TRBD1 (6 bases). Germline V gives CDR1 SGHTA, CDR2 FQGNSA. This CDR3 contains 15 residues. The ends were cut back, 4 bases at V and 5 bases at J, with 14 bases in the middle. The CDR3 here is CASSSYTQGTGELFF. The CDR3 DNA reads as TGTGCCAGCAGCTCGTATACTCAGGGGACCGGGGAGCTGTTTTTT. Full variable domain (missing parts from reference TRBV7-2 and TRBJ2-2): GAGVSQSPSNKVTEKGKDVELRCDPISGHTALYWYRQSLGQGLEFLIYFQGNSAPDKSGLPSDRFSAERTGGSVSTLTIQRTQQEDSAVYLCASSSYTQGTGELFFGEGSRLTVL.